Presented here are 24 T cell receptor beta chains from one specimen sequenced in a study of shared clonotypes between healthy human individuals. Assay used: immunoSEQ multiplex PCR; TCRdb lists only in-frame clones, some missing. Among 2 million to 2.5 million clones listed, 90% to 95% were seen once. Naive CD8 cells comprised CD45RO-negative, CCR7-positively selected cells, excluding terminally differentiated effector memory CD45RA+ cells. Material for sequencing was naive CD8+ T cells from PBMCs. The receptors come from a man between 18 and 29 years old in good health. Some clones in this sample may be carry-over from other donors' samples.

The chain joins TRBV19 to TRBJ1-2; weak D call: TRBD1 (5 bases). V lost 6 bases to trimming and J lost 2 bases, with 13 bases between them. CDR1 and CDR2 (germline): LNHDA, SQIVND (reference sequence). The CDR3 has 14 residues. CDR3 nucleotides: TGTGCCAGTAGCATGGCCGGGGGGAACTATGGCTACACCTTC. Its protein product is CASSMAGGNYGYTF.

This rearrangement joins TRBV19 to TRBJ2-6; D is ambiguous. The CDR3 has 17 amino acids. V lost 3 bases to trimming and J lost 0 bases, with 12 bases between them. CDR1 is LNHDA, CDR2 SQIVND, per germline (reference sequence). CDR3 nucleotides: TGTGCCAGTAGTATTTCTTGGGTTAGCTCTGGGGCCAACGTCCTGACTTTC. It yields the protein CASSISWVSSGANVLTF. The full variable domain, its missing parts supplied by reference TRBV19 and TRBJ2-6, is DGGITQSPKYLFRKEGQNVTLSCEQNLNHDAMYWYRQDPGQGLRLIYYSQIVNDFQKGDIAEGYSVSREKKESFPLTVTSAQKNPTAFYLCASSISWVSSGANVLTFGAGSRLTVL.

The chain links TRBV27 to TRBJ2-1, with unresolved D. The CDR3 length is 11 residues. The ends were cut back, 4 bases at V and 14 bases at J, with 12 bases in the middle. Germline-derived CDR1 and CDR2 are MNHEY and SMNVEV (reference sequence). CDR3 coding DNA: TGTGCCAGCAGTTCCCCCTTGTCGGAGTTCTTC. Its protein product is CASSSPLSEFF.

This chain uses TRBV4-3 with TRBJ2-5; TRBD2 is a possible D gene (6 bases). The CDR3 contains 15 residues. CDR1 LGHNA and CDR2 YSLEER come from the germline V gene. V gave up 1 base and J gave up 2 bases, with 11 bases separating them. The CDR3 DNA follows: TGCGCCAGCAGCCAAGGGAGGGGACGACAAGAGACCCAGTACTTC. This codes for CASSQGRGRQETQYF.

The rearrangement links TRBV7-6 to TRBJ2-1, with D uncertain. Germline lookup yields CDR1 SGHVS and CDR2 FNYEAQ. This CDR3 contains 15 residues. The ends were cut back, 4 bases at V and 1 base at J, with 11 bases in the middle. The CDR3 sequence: CASSSSTASYNEQFF. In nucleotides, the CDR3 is TGTGCCAGCAGCTCCTCTACGGCATCCTACAATGAGCAGTTCTTC.

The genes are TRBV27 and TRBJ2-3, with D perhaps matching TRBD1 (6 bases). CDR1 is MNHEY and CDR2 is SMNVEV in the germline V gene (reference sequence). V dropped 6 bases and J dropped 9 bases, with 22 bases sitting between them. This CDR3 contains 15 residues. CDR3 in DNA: TGTGCCAGCAGCTCCCCCCCCACAGGGCCCCTAACGCAGTATTTT. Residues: CASSSPPTGPLTQYF.

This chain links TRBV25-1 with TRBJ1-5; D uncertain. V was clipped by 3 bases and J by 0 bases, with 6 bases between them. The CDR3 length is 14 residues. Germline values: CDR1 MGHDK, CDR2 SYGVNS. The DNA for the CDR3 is TGTGCCAGCAGTGACCCTAGTAGCAATCAGCCCCAGCATTTT. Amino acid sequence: CASSDPSSNQPQHF.

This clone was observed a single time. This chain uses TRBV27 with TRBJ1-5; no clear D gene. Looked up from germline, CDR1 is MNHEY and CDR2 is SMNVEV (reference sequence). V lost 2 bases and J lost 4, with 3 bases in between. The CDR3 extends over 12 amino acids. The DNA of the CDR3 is TGTGCCAGCAGTTTACATAATCAGCCCCAGCATTTT. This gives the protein CASSLHNQPQHF.

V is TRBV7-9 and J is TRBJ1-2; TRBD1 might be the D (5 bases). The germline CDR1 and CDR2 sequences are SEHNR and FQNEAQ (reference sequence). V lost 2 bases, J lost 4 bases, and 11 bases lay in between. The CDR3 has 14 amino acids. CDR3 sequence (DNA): TGTGCCAGCAGCTTAAGCGACAGACCCTATGGCTACACCTTC. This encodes CASSLSDRPYGYTF.

The CDR3, as DNA: TGTGCCAGCAGCTATCCCACTAGAGGAACCACAGATACGCAGTATTTT. Encoded protein: CASSYPTRGTTDTQYF. The gene calls are TRBV28 and TRBJ2-3; perhaps TRBD2 as D (5 bases). Germline loops: CDR1 MDHEN, CDR2 SYDVKM. This CDR3 region has 16 residues. Deletions cut 6 bases from V and 2 bases from J, with 18 bases between.

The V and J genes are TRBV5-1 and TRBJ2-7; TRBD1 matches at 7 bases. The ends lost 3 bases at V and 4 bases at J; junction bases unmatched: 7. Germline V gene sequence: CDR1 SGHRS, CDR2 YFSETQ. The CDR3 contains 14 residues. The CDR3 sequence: CASSYSGTAYEQYF. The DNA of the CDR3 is TGCGCCAGCAGCTACTCCGGGACAGCTTACGAGCAGTACTTC. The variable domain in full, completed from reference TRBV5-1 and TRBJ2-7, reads KAGVTQTPRYLIKTRGQQVTLSCSPISGHRSVSWYQQTPGQGLQFLFEYFSETQRNKGNFPGRFSGRQFSNSRSEMNVSTLELGDSALYLCASSYSGTAYEQYFGPGTRLTVT.

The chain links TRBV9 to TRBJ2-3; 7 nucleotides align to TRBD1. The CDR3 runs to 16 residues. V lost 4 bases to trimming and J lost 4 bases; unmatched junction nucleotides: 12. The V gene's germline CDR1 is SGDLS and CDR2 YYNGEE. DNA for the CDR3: TGTGCCAGCAGCCCCCTTCAGGGGGAAGGGGCAGATACGCAGTATTTT. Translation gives CASSPLQGEGADTQYF.

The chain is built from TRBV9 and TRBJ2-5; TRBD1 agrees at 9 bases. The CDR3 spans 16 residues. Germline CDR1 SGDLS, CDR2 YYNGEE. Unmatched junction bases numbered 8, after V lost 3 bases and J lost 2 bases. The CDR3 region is CASSAGQGPRQETQYF. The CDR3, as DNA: TGTGCCAGCAGCGCTGGACAGGGGCCAAGACAAGAGACCCAGTACTTC.

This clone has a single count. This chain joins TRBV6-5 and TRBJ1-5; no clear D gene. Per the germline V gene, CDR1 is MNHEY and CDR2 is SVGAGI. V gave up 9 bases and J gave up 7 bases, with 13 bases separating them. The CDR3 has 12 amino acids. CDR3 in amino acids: CASGLLRQPQHF. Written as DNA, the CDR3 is TGTGCCAGTGGGCTCCTTCGGCAGCCCCAGCATTTT.

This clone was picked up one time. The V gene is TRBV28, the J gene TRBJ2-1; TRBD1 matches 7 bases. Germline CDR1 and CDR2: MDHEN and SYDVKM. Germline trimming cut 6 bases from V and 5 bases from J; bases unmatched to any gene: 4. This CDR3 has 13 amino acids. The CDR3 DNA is TGTGCCAGCAGACCCCAGGGGGACAATGAGCAGTTCTTC. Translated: CASRPQGDNEQFF.

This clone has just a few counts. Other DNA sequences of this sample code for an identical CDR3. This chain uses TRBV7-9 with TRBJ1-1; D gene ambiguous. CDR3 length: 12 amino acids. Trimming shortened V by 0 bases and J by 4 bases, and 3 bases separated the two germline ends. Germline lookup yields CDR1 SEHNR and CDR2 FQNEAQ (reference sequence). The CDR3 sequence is CASSLAGTEAFF. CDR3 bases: TGTGCCAGCAGCTTAGCTGGCACTGAAGCTTTCTTT.

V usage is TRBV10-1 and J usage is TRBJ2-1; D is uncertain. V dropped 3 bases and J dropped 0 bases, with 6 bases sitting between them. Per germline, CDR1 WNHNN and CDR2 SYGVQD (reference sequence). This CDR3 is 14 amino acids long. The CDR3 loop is CASSDESSYNEQFF. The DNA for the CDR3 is TGCGCCAGCAGTGACGAGAGCTCCTACAATGAGCAGTTCTTC.

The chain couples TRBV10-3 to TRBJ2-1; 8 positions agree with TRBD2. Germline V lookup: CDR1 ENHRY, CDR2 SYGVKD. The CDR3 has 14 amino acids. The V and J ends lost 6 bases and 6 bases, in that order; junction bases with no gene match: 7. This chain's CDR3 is CAISPGGPPNEQFF. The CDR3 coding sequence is TGTGCCATCAGCCCGGGGGGGCCCCCCAATGAGCAGTTCTTC.

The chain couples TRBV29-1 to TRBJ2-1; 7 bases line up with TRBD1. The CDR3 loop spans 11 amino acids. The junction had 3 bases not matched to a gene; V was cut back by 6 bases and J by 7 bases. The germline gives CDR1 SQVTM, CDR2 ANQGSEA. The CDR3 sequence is CSVVQGNEQFF. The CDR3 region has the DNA TGCAGCGTGGTACAGGGGAATGAGCAGTTCTTC.

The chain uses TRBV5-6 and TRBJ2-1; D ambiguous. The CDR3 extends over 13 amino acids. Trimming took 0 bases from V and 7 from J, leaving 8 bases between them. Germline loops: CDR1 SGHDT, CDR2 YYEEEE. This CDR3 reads CASSLVARNEQFF. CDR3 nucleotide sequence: TGTGCCAGCAGCTTGGTGGCTCGGAATGAGCAGTTCTTC.

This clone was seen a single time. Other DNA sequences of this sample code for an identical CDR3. Here the CDR3 DNA reads TGTGCCAGCAGTTTAGGTTGGAATCAGCCCCAGCATTTT. Its translation is CASSLGWNQPQHF. The chain has TRBV28 and TRBJ1-5; D not resolved. The CDR3 sequence is 13 residues long. CDR1 MDHEN and CDR2 SYDVKM come from the germline V gene. The ends were cut back, 2 bases at V and 4 bases at J, with 6 bases in the middle.

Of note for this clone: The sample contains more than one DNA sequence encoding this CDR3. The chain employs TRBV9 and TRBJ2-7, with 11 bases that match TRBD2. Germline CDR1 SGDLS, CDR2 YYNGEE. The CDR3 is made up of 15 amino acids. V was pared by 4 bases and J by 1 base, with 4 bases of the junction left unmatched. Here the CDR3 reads CASSPGLAASYEQYF. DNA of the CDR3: TGTGCCAGCAGCCCGGGACTAGCGGCATCCTACGAGCAGTACTTC.

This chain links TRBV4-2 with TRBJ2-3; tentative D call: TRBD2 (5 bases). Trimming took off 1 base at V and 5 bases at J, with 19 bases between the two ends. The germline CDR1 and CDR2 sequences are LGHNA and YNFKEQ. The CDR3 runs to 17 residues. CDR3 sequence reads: CASSQAAQRVWGDTQYF. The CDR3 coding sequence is TGTGCCAGCAGCCAAGCCGCCCAGAGGGTTTGGGGAGATACGCAGTATTTT.

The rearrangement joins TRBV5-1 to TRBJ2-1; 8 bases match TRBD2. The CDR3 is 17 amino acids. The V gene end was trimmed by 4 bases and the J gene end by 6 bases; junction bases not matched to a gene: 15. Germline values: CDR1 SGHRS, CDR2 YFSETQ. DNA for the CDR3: TGCGCCAGCAGCCGGGGAGACGGGACTAGATTCTCCAATGAGCAGTTCTTC. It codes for CASSRGDGTRFSNEQFF.